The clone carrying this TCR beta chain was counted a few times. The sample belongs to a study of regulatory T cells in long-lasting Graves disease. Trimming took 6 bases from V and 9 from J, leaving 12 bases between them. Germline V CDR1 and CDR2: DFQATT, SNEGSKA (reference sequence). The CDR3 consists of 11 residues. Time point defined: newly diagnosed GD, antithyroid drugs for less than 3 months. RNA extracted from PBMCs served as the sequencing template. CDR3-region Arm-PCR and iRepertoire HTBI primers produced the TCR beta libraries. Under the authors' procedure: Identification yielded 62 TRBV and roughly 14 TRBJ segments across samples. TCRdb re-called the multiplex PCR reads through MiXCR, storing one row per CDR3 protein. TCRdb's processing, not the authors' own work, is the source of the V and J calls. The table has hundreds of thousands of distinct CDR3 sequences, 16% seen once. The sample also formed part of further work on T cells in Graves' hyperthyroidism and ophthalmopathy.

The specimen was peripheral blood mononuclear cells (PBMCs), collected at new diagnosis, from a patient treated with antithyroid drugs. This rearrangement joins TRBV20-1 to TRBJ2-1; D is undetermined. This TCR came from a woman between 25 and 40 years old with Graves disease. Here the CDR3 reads CSAGVWAEQFF. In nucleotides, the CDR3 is TGCAGTGCAGGAGTTTGGGCTGAGCAGTTCTTC.